These 32 T cell receptor beta chains originate from one sample sequenced in a study of blood T cell repertoires in COVID-19. The repertoire was sequenced with immunoSEQ multiplex PCR; TCRdb's copy has only in-frame clones and lacks some. The data show 68,000 or so clones, 82% seen once. Material: peripheral blood. All receptors derive from a human donor in a cohort sampled during active COVID-19.

CDR3 sequence (DNA): TGCGCCAGCAGCCAAGCGGGGGTCTCCTACGAGCAGTACTTC. Translation: CASSQAGVSYEQYF. V and J are TRBV4-1 and TRBJ2-7; D might be TRBD2 (6 bases). The V and J ends lost 1 base and 0 bases respectively, with 7 bases between them. Germline V gene data show CDR1 as MGHRA and CDR2 as YSYEKL. There are 14 residues in the CDR3.

The V and J genes are TRBV28 and TRBJ2-5; 13 positions agree with TRBD2. The CDR3 has 16 residues. Germline CDR1 reads MDHEN; CDR2 reads SYDVKM. V shed 6 bases, J shed 5 bases, and the junction held 9 bases outside the gene matches. The DNA of the CDR3 is TGTGCCAGCAGACCAACTAGCGGGGGGGTCCGCGAGACCCAGTACTTC. This codes for CASRPTSGGVRETQYF.

This chain joins TRBV12-5 and TRBJ2-7; 11 bases are shared with TRBD1. CDR3 size: 14 residues. In germline, CDR1 is LGHNT, CDR2 FRNRAP. V trimming: 7 bases; J trimming: 2 bases; junction bases outside the gene matches: 4. The CDR3 DNA reads as TGTGCTAGTGTCCCGGGACAGGGGGCCTACGAGCAGTACTTC. Translated: CASVPGQGAYEQYF.

The CDR3 spells CASSRGTALNQPQHF. The DNA of the CDR3 is TGTGCCAGCAGTCGTGGGACAGCCCTCAATCAGCCCCAGCATTTT. J is TRBJ1-5 and V is TRBV11-2, with TRBD1 matching 7 bases. V was clipped by 6 bases and J by 3 bases; unmatched bases: 8. Germline V lookup: CDR1 SGHAT, CDR2 FQNNGV. This CDR3 contains 15 residues.

The chain has TRBV27 and TRBJ2-3; 8 nucleotides line up with TRBD1. The V gene's germline CDR1 is MNHEY and CDR2 SMNVEV (reference sequence). CDR3 length: 16 amino acids. The V gene end was trimmed by 0 bases and the J gene end by 2 bases; junction bases not matched to a gene: 4. DNA of the CDR3: TGTGCCAGCAGTTTATCTTGGACAGGGTTCACAGATACGCAGTATTTT. Translation gives CASSLSWTGFTDTQYF.

This clone was detected only a few times. The V and J genes are TRBV27 and TRBJ2-2, with TRBD1 matching 9 bases. The junction had 19 bases not matched to a gene; V was cut back by 5 bases and J by 0 bases. CDR1 is MNHEY, CDR2 SMNVEV, per germline (reference sequence). CDR3 length: 21 residues. CDR3 nucleotide sequence: TGTGCCAGCAGTGTCCGGGTCGGGACAGGGAACACTAAATCGAACACCGGGGAGCTGTTTTTT. Translated, it gives CASSVRVGTGNTKSNTGELFF.

This sequence joins TRBV9 and TRBJ2-1; D might be TRBD2 (7 bases). Looked up from germline, CDR1 is SGDLS and CDR2 is YYNGEE. The ends were cut back, 3 bases at V and 9 bases at J, with 19 bases in the middle. The CDR3 spans 15 residues. CDR3 coding DNA: TGTGCCAGCAGCGCCCTGGGGGGGGGCCTGGGTGAGCAGTTCTTC. This codes for CASSALGGGLGEQFF.

J is TRBJ2-1 and V is TRBV24-1; TRBD1 matches 8 bases. V trimming: 3 bases; J trimming: 8 bases; junction bases outside the gene matches: 14. The CDR3 has 17 amino acids. Per germline, CDR1 KGHDR and CDR2 SFDVKD. The CDR3 here is CATSDPRTGTSDHEQFF. The DNA of the CDR3 is TGTGCCACCAGTGATCCCAGGACAGGGACCTCCGATCATGAGCAGTTCTTC.

CDR3 amino acids: CASSLRGTSSYNEQFF. CDR3 bases: TGCGCCAGCAGCTTGCGGGGGACTAGCTCCTACAATGAGCAGTTCTTC. The V and J genes are TRBV5-1 and TRBJ2-1, with 8 bases lining up with TRBD2. This CDR3 has 16 residues. Trimming removed 1 base from V and 0 bases from J; junction bases left unmatched: 3. Per germline, CDR1 SGHRS and CDR2 YFSETQ.

The chain uses TRBV19 and TRBJ1-2, with 7 bases that match TRBD1. From germline, CDR1 is LNHDA and CDR2 SQIVND (reference sequence). The J segment lost 7 bases and the V segment lost 6 bases, leaving 14 bases of the junction unmatched. The CDR3 is 15 amino acids. CDR3 sequence (DNA): TGTGCCAGTAGGTCCCTAACAGGGGTGTCGGCTGGCTACACCTTC. Translating it yields CASRSLTGVSAGYTF.

The genes are TRBV5-5 and TRBJ2-5; TRBD2 agrees at 11 bases. This CDR3 region has 15 residues. Germline trimming cut 2 bases from V and 5 bases from J; bases unmatched to any gene: 5. CDR1 is SGHKS and CDR2 is YYEKEE in the germline V gene (reference sequence). The CDR3 loop reads CASSLTGLAGETQYF. CDR3 nucleotide sequence: TGTGCCAGCAGCTTAACTGGACTAGCGGGCGAGACCCAGTACTTC.

The chain recombines TRBV4-1 with TRBJ1-4, with TRBD1 matching over 8 bases. This CDR3 comprises 15 residues. Germline trimming cut 4 bases from V and 4 bases from J; bases unmatched to any gene: 5. Germline V gene sequence: CDR1 MGHRA, CDR2 YSYEKL. The CDR3 loop reads CASSLHDRGNEKLFF. DNA for the CDR3: TGCGCCAGCAGCCTCCACGACAGGGGTAATGAAAAACTGTTTTTT.

The V call is TRBV20-1, the J call TRBJ2-1, with TRBD2 matching over 7 bases. CDR1 and CDR2 from the germline V gene are DFQATT and SNEGSKA (reference sequence). The CDR3 runs to 11 residues. V was pared by 5 bases and J by 8 bases, with 3 bases of the junction left unmatched. The CDR3 coding sequence is TGCAGTGCTCCTCTAGCGGATGAGCAGTTCTTC. Protein sequence: CSAPLADEQFF.

The chain is built from TRBV6-5 and TRBJ2-7, with D perhaps matching TRBD2 (6 bases). V was trimmed by 6 bases and J by 4 bases, leaving 16 bases between them. The CDR3 has 14 amino acids. Germline V lookup: CDR1 MNHEY, CDR2 SVGAGI. The CDR3 is CASSLLTSPYEQYF. CDR3 bases: TGTGCCAGCAGCCTACTCACTAGCCCTTACGAGCAGTACTTC.

In nucleotides, the CDR3 is TGTGCCAGCAGTTCGGTTCTAGCGGAAATCAATGAGCAGTTCTTC. Amino acids: CASSSVLAEINEQFF. The V and J genes are TRBV28 and TRBJ2-1; 7 bases line up with TRBD2. This CDR3 has 15 amino acids. Germline V CDR1 and CDR2: MDHEN, SYDVKM. J gave up 6 bases and V 4 bases, and 9 bases lay outside the gene matches.

This rearrangement joins TRBV27 to TRBJ1-2; D may be TRBD1 (5 bases). CDR3 length equals 13 residues. CDR1 is MNHEY, CDR2 SMNVEV, per germline (reference sequence). V shed 3 bases and J shed 4 bases, with 9 bases lying between them. Here the CDR3 DNA reads TGTGCCAGCAGTTTCCAGGGAAGCTATGGCTACACCTTC. Its translation is CASSFQGSYGYTF.

This chain joins TRBV6-5 and TRBJ2-1, with TRBD2 matching over 7 bases. J lost 4 bases, V lost 9 bases, and 6 bases had no gene match. Germline V gene lookup returns CDR1 MNHEY and CDR2 SVGAGI. The CDR3 has 13 amino acids. CDR3 region: CASQRGPYNEQFF. The CDR3 nucleotides read TGTGCCAGTCAGCGGGGACCGTACAATGAGCAGTTCTTC.

In this sample, this clone turned up a few times. This rearrangement joins TRBV4-1 to TRBJ1-3; D not certain. The CDR3 runs 15 residues. The germline V and J ends were trimmed by 1 base and 5 bases, with 12 bases remaining between them. Germline V gives CDR1 MGHRA, CDR2 YSYEKL. CDR3 DNA sequence: TGCGCCAGCAGCCAAGTAGCCAGAGTGAGAAACACCATATATTTT. It yields the protein CASSQVARVRNTIYF.

The CDR3 DNA follows: TGCGCCAGCAGCCAAGATTTGGGCAGGGCTGGCGGGGAGCTGTTTTTT. Amino acid sequence: CASSQDLGRAGGELFF. This rearrangement joins TRBV4-3 to TRBJ2-2, with D perhaps TRBD1 (5 bases). Germline CDR1 and CDR2: LGHNA and YSLEER. The CDR3 is 16 amino acids. Between the trimmed V and J ends, which lost 0 bases and 7 bases, there was a span of 15 bases.

The gene calls are TRBV18 and TRBJ1-2; weak D call: TRBD1 (6 bases). Per germline, CDR1 KGHSH and CDR2 LQKENI. The CDR3 is 12 amino acids. The V end lost 2 bases, the J end lost 6 bases, and 7 bases lay between the germline ends. The CDR3 bases are TGTGCCAGCTCACCAACAGGGCATGGCTACACCTTC. Translating gives CASSPTGHGYTF.

The rearrangement joins TRBV18 to TRBJ2-1; 13 bases fit TRBD2. Germline CDR1 KGHSH, CDR2 LQKENI. Trimming at V came to 3 bases and at J to 9 bases, leaving 17 bases not matched to a gene. The CDR3 loop spans 19 amino acids. The CDR3 loop is CASSPGTSGAQNSRFEQFF. CDR3 coding DNA: TGTGCCAGCTCACCGGGGACTAGCGGGGCGCAAAACTCCAGATTTGAGCAGTTCTTC.

This chain joins TRBV19 and TRBJ1-2, with 11 bases lining up with TRBD1. The CDR3 contains 17 residues. V lost 6 bases to trimming and J lost 8 bases; unmatched junction nucleotides: 17. Germline V gene data show CDR1 as LNHDA and CDR2 as SQIVND (reference sequence). The DNA of the CDR3 is TGTGCCAGTAGACGACCCAGCCCGGGGACAGGGGGTTTCGGCTACACCTTC. Translation: CASRRPSPGTGGFGYTF.

This chain joins TRBV7-2 and TRBJ1-6; D not resolved. The germline gives CDR1 SGHTA, CDR2 FQGNSA. The V end was cut by 3 bases, the J end by 7 bases, with 7 bases between. There are 13 residues in the CDR3. CDR3 sequence: CASSFNLNSPLHF. For the CDR3, the DNA is TGTGCCAGCAGCTTTAATCTGAATTCACCCCTCCACTTT.

This clone has only one observation. This chain connects TRBV5-1 to TRBJ2-7; 7 bases fit TRBD1. Losses at the gene ends were 4 bases for V and 0 bases for J; bases not matched to a gene: 4. The germline gives CDR1 SGHRS, CDR2 YFSETQ. This CDR3 spans 14 amino acids. The CDR3 loop reads CASSTGDSSYEQYF. CDR3 sequence (DNA): TGCGCCAGCAGCACCGGGGACAGCTCCTACGAGCAGTACTTC.

This clone was counted once. The V gene is TRBV5-1, the J gene TRBJ1-6, with TRBD1 matching 8 bases. This CDR3 has 14 amino acids. Germline V gives CDR1 SGHRS, CDR2 YFSETQ. V was pared by 4 bases and J by 10 bases, with 7 bases of the junction left unmatched. The CDR3 coding sequence is TGCGCCAGCAGCGAAGACAGGGGAGGATCACCCCTCCACTTT. Translated, it gives CASSEDRGGSPLHF.

The chain recombines TRBV28 with TRBJ2-1, with a tentative D call TRBD2 (6 bases). Germline loops: CDR1 MDHEN, CDR2 SYDVKM. Between the trimmed V and J ends, which lost 1 base and 0 bases, there was a span of 10 bases. This CDR3 contains 16 residues. In nucleotides, the CDR3 is TGTGCCAGCAGTTTATACGCGGGAAGCTCCTACAATGAGCAGTTCTTC. Its protein product is CASSLYAGSSYNEQFF.

This clone was picked up a small number of times. This rearrangement joins TRBV6-5 to TRBJ1-2, with 7 nucleotides matching TRBD1. The V and J ends lost 4 bases and 0 bases, in that order; junction bases with no gene match: 8. Germline CDR1 is MNHEY and CDR2 is SVGAGI. This CDR3 has 16 residues. DNA for the CDR3: TGTGCCAGCAGTTCAGGGACAGCCAACACTAACTATGGCTACACCTTC. This encodes CASSSGTANTNYGYTF.

The CDR3 sequence is CASSLRDRDNEQFF. The CDR3 nucleotides read TGCGCCAGCAGCTTGAGGGACAGGGACAATGAGCAGTTCTTC. The rearrangement uses TRBV5-1 and TRBJ2-1; TRBD1 agrees at 9 bases. This CDR3 has 14 amino acids. Per the germline V gene, CDR1 is SGHRS and CDR2 is YFSETQ. V dropped 1 base and J dropped 5; count of bases not matched to a gene: 1. The full variable domain, with the rest looked up from reference TRBV5-1 and TRBJ2-1, is KAGVTQTPRYLIKTRGQQVTLSCSPISGHRSVSWYQQTPGQGLQFLFEYFSETQRNKGNFPGRFSGRQFSNSRSEMNVSTLELGDSALYLCASSLRDRDNEQFFGPGTRLTVL.

The J gene is TRBJ1-1, the V gene TRBV6-2 or TRBV6-3; possibly TRBD1 for D (6 bases). V dropped 6 bases and J dropped 10 bases, with 18 bases sitting between them. Germline assignment: CDR1 MNHEY and CDR2 SVGEGT. The CDR3 has 13 residues. The CDR3 sequence is CASSEASGVGAFF. CDR3 nucleotide sequence: TGTGCCAGCAGCGAGGCCTCAGGGGTGGGAGCTTTCTTT.

This clone was seen a few times. The CDR3 sequence is CASREGAVGELFF. In DNA, the CDR3 is TGTGCCAGCAGGGAGGGGGCAGTCGGGGAGCTGTTTTTT. The genes are TRBV6-5 and TRBJ2-2, with TRBD1 as a possible D gene (7 bases). The germline gives CDR1 MNHEY, CDR2 SVGAGI. Trimming pared 6 bases from V and 7 bases from J, leaving 12 bases between. The CDR3 spans 13 residues.

The chain uses TRBV11-1 and TRBJ2-3, with 9 bases aligning to TRBD1. The CDR3 runs 15 residues. Germline V gene lookup returns CDR1 SGHAT and CDR2 FQDESV (reference sequence). The ends lost 5 bases at V and 4 bases at J; junction bases unmatched: 7. Here the CDR3 reads CASSRRTGDADTQYF. The DNA of the CDR3 is TGTGCCAGCAGCCGCCGGACAGGGGACGCAGATACGCAGTATTTT. The full variable domain, rest sourced from reference TRBV11-1 and TRBJ2-3, is EAEVAQSPRYKITEKSQAVAFWCDPISGHATLYWYRQILGQGPELLVQFQDESVVDDSQLPKDRFSAERLKGVDSTLKIQPAELGDSAMYLCASSRRTGDADTQYFGPGTRLTVL.

This clone has a handful of counts. V gene TRBV28 combines with J gene TRBJ1-5; TRBD1 agrees at 8 bases. Germline V gene data show CDR1 as MDHEN and CDR2 as SYDVKM. V was pared by 1 base and J by 2 bases, with 7 bases of the junction left unmatched. This CDR3 has 17 amino acids. The CDR3 spells CASSLYGRGLGNQPQHF. The CDR3 DNA reads as TGTGCCAGCAGTTTATATGGCAGGGGGCTCGGCAATCAGCCCCAGCATTTT.